The 24 T cell receptor beta chains reported below all come from one sample, sequenced in a study of T cell responses to AZD1222 COVID-19 vaccine. This table comes from immunoSEQ multiplex PCR, and its TCRdb copy is limited to in-frame clones, with some not included. The sample shows around 110,000 clones, roughly four fifths of them seen only once. Sequenced material: peripheral blood, taken on day 0 of AZD1222 vaccination. Receptor source: an adult in good health.

V is TRBV7-3 and J is TRBJ2-2, with D perhaps TRBD1 (5 bases). The CDR3 spans 16 residues. With 1 base removed from V and 4 bases from J, the gap between germline ends came to 13 bases. The germline gives CDR1 SGHTA, CDR2 FQGTGA. Here the CDR3 DNA reads TGTGCCAGCAGCTTAATGGCAGGGTCGGGCACCGGGGAGCTGTTTTTT. This sequence encodes CASSLMAGSGTGELFF.

The V and J genes are TRBV5-1 and TRBJ1-2; 7 bases are shared with TRBD1. Germline V CDR1 and CDR2: SGHRS, YFSETQ. V shed 2 bases, J shed 8 bases, and the junction held 12 bases outside the gene matches. CDR3 length equals 15 residues. The chain's CDR3 is CASSLGGGTAGGYTF. The DNA of the CDR3 is TGCGCCAGCAGCTTAGGAGGAGGGACAGCTGGCGGCTACACCTTC.

This chain links TRBV28 with TRBJ1-5, with D tentatively TRBD1 (5 bases). The germline V gene encodes CDR1 MDHEN and CDR2 SYDVKM. V lost 1 base, J lost 5 bases, and 15 bases lay in between. The CDR3 consists of 16 residues. CDR3 DNA sequence: TGTGCCAGCAGTTTATTTAGCGGGGGAGAATATCAGCCCCAGCATTTT. This codes for CASSLFSGGEYQPQHF.

This clone was counted between two and nine times. The V gene is TRBV7-3, the J gene TRBJ2-3, with D perhaps TRBD2 (5 bases). V was shortened by 5 bases and J by 6 bases, with 6 bases between the two germline ends. The V gene's germline CDR1 is SGHTA and CDR2 FQGTGA. The CDR3 covers 11 residues. The CDR3 sequence: CASSGGDTQYF. The CDR3 nucleotides read TGTGCCAGCAGCGGCGGGGATACGCAGTATTTT. Full variable domain (missing parts from reference TRBV7-3 and TRBJ2-3): GAGVSQTPSNKVTEKGKYVELRCDPISGHTALYWYRQSLGQGPEFLIYFQGTGAADDSGLPNDRFFAVRPEGSVSTLKIQRTERGDSAVYLCASSGGDTQYFGPGTRLTVL.

The rearrangement uses TRBV6-5 and TRBJ2-2, with D possibly called TRBD1 or TRBD2 (5 bases each). Trimming pared 4 bases from V and 5 bases from J, leaving 14 bases between. CDR3 length: 15 residues. Germline V gene data show CDR1 as MNHEY and CDR2 as SVGAGI. CDR3 nucleotides: TGTGCCAGCAGTTTCCGAGGGGTGCAAACCGGGGAGCTGTTTTTT. This translates into CASSFRGVQTGELFF.

This clone was seen only a few times. The genes are TRBV10-3 and TRBJ2-7; the D is unclear. This CDR3 comprises 13 residues. V lost 6 bases and J lost 0, with 9 bases in between. From germline, CDR1 is ENHRY and CDR2 SYGVKD. CDR3 protein: CAIRLDGSYEQYF. For the CDR3, the DNA is TGTGCCATCAGACTGGACGGCTCCTACGAGCAGTACTTC.

The chain has TRBV2 and TRBJ1-2, with TRBD1 as a possible D gene (5 bases). Trimming took 4 bases from V and 2 from J, leaving 17 bases between them. CDR3 length: 16 residues. Germline V gives CDR1 SNHLY, CDR2 FYNNEI. The CDR3 protein is CASSALFGTDNYGYTF. In DNA, the CDR3 is TGTGCCAGCAGTGCGCTCTTTGGGACGGACAACTATGGCTACACCTTC. The full variable domain, its missing parts supplied by reference TRBV2 and TRBJ1-2, is EPEVTQTPSHQVTQMGQEVILRCVPISNHLYFYWYRQILGQKVEFLVSFYNNEISEKSEIFDDQFSVERPDGSNFTLKIRSTKLEDSAMYFCASSALFGTDNYGYTFGSGTRLTVV.

In its sample, this clone was seen a few times. This chain connects TRBV4-1 to TRBJ2-3, with 9 bases matching TRBD2. V trimming: 4 bases; J trimming: 4 bases; junction bases outside the gene matches: 18. From germline, CDR1 is MGHRA and CDR2 YSYEKL. The CDR3 totals 19 residues. CDR3 nucleotide sequence: TGCGCCAGCAGCCCCCAGGGCGCACCTGGCGGGGGGGTTCCAGATACGCAGTATTTT. It codes for CASSPQGAPGGGVPDTQYF.

With respect to this clone: A read error may account for a junction end that differs from germline. This chain links TRBV7-7 with TRBJ2-7; weak D call: TRBD1 (5 bases). Germline CDR1 reads SSHAT; CDR2 reads FNYEAQ (reference sequence). This CDR3 spans 15 amino acids. In nucleotides, the CDR3 is TGTGCTAGCAGCCGAGGCGACAGTAGCTCCTACGAGCAGTACTTC. It encodes CASSRGDSSSYEQYF.

The rearrangement joins TRBV7-3 to TRBJ2-3; possibly TRBD2 for D (5 bases). The germline CDR1 and CDR2 sequences are SGHTA and FQGTGA. With 6 bases removed from V and 6 bases from J, the gap between germline ends came to 19 bases. CDR3 length: 15 amino acids. The CDR3 DNA is TGTGCCAGCAGTCCAGGATTTAGCGAAAGGGATACGCAGTATTTT. Residues: CASSPGFSERDTQYF. Looking up the rest from reference TRBV7-3 and TRBJ2-3 gives the full variable domain: GAGVSQTPSNKVTEKGKYVELRCDPISGHTALYWYRQSLGQGPEFLIYFQGTGAADDSGLPNDRFFAVRPEGSVSTLKIQRTERGDSAVYLCASSPGFSERDTQYFGPGTRLTVL.

This chain links TRBV29-1 with TRBJ1-1; maybe TRBD1 (6 bases). Trimming took off 0 bases at V and 5 bases at J, with 19 bases between the two ends. This CDR3 has 16 residues. Looked up from germline, CDR1 is SQVTM and CDR2 is ANQGSEA. The CDR3, as DNA: TGCAGCGTTGAAGATCGAAGGGGGGGGCTTAGGACTGAAGCTTTCTTT. As protein: CSVEDRRGGLRTEAFF.

The chain is built from TRBV9 and TRBJ2-7; 8 bases agree with TRBD2. CDR3 size: 15 residues. Germline assignment: CDR1 SGDLS and CDR2 YYNGEE. The trim removed 4 bases at V and 0 bases at J, leaving 6 bases unmatched. CDR3 protein: CASSYSSGTSYEQYF. DNA for the CDR3: TGTGCCAGCAGCTACAGTAGCGGGACCTCCTACGAGCAGTACTTC.

This chain connects TRBV6-6 to TRBJ2-4, with D possibly matching TRBD2 (6 bases). Germline V gene sequence: CDR1 MNHNY, CDR2 SVGAGI (reference sequence). The length of the CDR3 is 13 residues. Trimming removed 8 bases at V and 5 bases at J, with 13 bases between. Written as DNA, the CDR3 is TGTGCCAGCTCGAGGGGCGGGGAAAACATTCAGTACTTC. Its protein product is CASSRGGENIQYF.

This chain uses TRBV7-2 with TRBJ2-5; TRBD1 is a possible D gene (6 bases). The V end lost 4 bases, the J end lost 7 bases, and 10 bases lay between the germline ends. The CDR3 sequence is 12 residues long. Germline V gene data show CDR1 as SGHTA and CDR2 as FQGNSA. This CDR3 reads CASSWTVRTQYF. The DNA for the CDR3 is TGTGCCAGCAGCTGGACAGTAAGGACCCAGTACTTC.

The chain joins TRBV7-9 to TRBJ2-1, with 10 nucleotides matching TRBD1. CDR1 SEHNR and CDR2 FQNEAQ come from the germline V gene (reference sequence). V shed 5 bases, J shed 7 bases, and the junction held 5 bases outside the gene matches. CDR3 length: 14 residues. The CDR3 loop reads CASSVWTGGNEQFF. In nucleotides, the CDR3 is TGTGCCAGCAGCGTTTGGACAGGGGGAAATGAGCAGTTCTTC.

The chain recombines TRBV5-1 with TRBJ1-2, with 10 bases matching TRBD1. Germline CDR1 and CDR2: SGHRS and YFSETQ. This CDR3 region has 18 residues. V lost 4 bases, J lost 2 bases, and 14 bases stayed unmatched. This CDR3 is CASSPWGGQGSANYGYTF. Written as DNA, the CDR3 is TGCGCCAGCAGCCCCTGGGGGGGACAGGGGTCGGCAAACTATGGCTACACCTTC.

The V gene is TRBV7-8, the J gene TRBJ2-1; 9 bases are a match to TRBD2. V lost 3 bases to trimming and J lost 7 bases; unmatched junction nucleotides: 7. The CDR3 spans 15 residues. CDR1 and CDR2 from the germline V gene are SGHVS and FQNEAQ. CDR3 amino acids: CASSLYSGSLNEQFF. For the CDR3, the DNA is TGTGCCAGCAGCTTGTATAGCGGGAGCTTAAATGAGCAGTTCTTC. The variable domain in full, completed from reference TRBV7-8 and TRBJ2-1, reads GAGVSQSPRYKVAKRGQDVALRCDPISGHVSLFWYQQALGQGPEFLTYFQNEAQLDKSGLPSDRFFAERPEGSVSTLKIQRTQQEDSAVYLCASSLYSGSLNEQFFGPGTRLTVL.

The rearrangement uses TRBV6-5 and TRBJ2-7; weak D call: TRBD2 (5 bases). Germline CDR1 MNHEY, CDR2 SVGAGI. The CDR3 totals 14 residues. V lost 0 bases and J lost 2, with 8 bases in between. The CDR3 here is CASSYSEGPYEQYF. The DNA of the CDR3 is TGTGCCAGCAGTTACTCAGAGGGCCCCTACGAGCAGTACTTC.

The chain has TRBV7-6 and TRBJ2-1; 12 positions match TRBD2. The CDR3 length is 14 residues. Germline trimming cut 4 bases from V and 7 bases from J; bases unmatched to any gene: 2. The germline gives CDR1 SGHVS, CDR2 FNYEAQ. CDR3: CASSSTSGGNEQFF. The CDR3, as DNA: TGTGCCAGCAGCTCGACTAGCGGGGGTAATGAGCAGTTCTTC.

The V call is TRBV7-2, the J call TRBJ2-7; tentatively, D is TRBD2 (6 bases). The CDR3 length is 13 residues. The V gene lost 1 base and the J gene lost 6 bases, with 10 bases spanning the gap. Germline V gives CDR1 SGHTA, CDR2 FQGNSA. CDR3: CASSLVTAGEQYF. As DNA, the CDR3 is TGTGCCAGCAGCTTAGTTACAGCGGGCGAGCAGTACTTC.

In this sample, this clone turned up once. This chain links TRBV28 with TRBJ1-2; D is unresolved. Trimming left V 2 bases short and J 6 bases short, with 13 bases between. This CDR3 has 14 residues. Germline V lookup: CDR1 MDHEN, CDR2 SYDVKM. The CDR3 is CASSLDKGMDGYTF. In DNA form, the CDR3 reads TGTGCCAGCAGTTTAGACAAGGGTATGGATGGCTACACCTTC.

This chain uses TRBV28 with TRBJ2-3; either TRBD1 or TRBD2 may fit D (5 bases each). Per germline, CDR1 MDHEN and CDR2 SYDVKM. V gave up 5 bases and J gave up 4 bases, with 28 bases separating them. CDR3 length: 19 residues. CDR3: CASSPGWFRGEKEADTQYF. CDR3 sequence (DNA): TGTGCCAGCAGTCCGGGCTGGTTTCGAGGGGAGAAGGAAGCAGATACGCAGTATTTT.

The chain recombines TRBV20-1 with TRBJ1-1; unclear D gene. The CDR3 has 11 residues. V lost 5 bases, J lost 6 bases, and 10 bases lay in between. Germline values: CDR1 DFQATT, CDR2 SNEGSKA (reference sequence). This CDR3 is CSAPLFPEAFF. As DNA, the CDR3 is TGCAGTGCTCCCCTTTTTCCTGAAGCTTTCTTT.

The rearrangement joins TRBV6-5 to TRBJ2-3; TRBD1 might be the D (6 bases). This CDR3 is 15 amino acids long. Trimming removed 6 bases at V and 3 bases at J, with 16 bases between. Germline CDR1 and CDR2: MNHEY and SVGAGI. Here the CDR3 reads CASRVEGDGTDTQYF. The CDR3 nucleotides read TGTGCCAGCAGAGTAGAGGGGGATGGGACAGATACGCAGTATTTT.